The 16 T cell receptor beta chains below were found in one sample sequenced in a study of blood T cell repertoires in COVID-19. The method was immunoSEQ multiplex PCR; TCRdb's version includes in-frame clones alone and lacks a portion of them. The table has about 180,000 clones, 70% to 90% seen once. The specimen was peripheral blood. The receptors derive from a man in his sixties with COVID-19, enrolled during active disease.

The V call is TRBV7-3, the J call TRBJ2-2; D might be TRBD2 (6 bases). CDR1 is SGHTA, CDR2 FQGTGA, per germline. The CDR3 is made up of 15 amino acids. Trimming shortened V by 3 bases and J by 5 bases, and 13 bases separated the two germline ends. CDR3 sequence reads: CASSLGGIGTGELFF. The CDR3 bases are TGTGCCAGCAGCTTGGGCGGGATTGGAACCGGGGAGCTGTTTTTT.

The chain employs TRBV7-2 and TRBJ1-2; TRBD1 matches at 10 bases. The CDR3 totals 17 residues. V gave up 1 base and J gave up 8 bases; unmatched junction bases: 13. The germline CDR1 and CDR2 sequences are SGHTA and FQGNSA. CDR3 DNA: TGTGCCAGCAGCTTAGGCCCGCCGACAGGGGGCTTTAACGGCTACACCTTC. The encoded protein is CASSLGPPTGGFNGYTF.

The chain combines TRBV12-5 with TRBJ1-5, with 7 bases fitting TRBD1. Losses at the gene ends were 1 base for V and 4 bases for J; bases not matched to a gene: 13. Germline V lookup: CDR1 LGHNT, CDR2 FRNRAP. This CDR3 contains 18 residues. CDR3 residues: CASGLGGGRTGSNQPQHF. The CDR3 DNA reads as TGTGCTAGTGGTTTGGGAGGGGGGAGGACAGGCAGTAATCAGCCCCAGCATTTT. Filled out from reference TRBV12-5 and TRBJ1-5, the complete variable domain reads DARVTQTPRHKVTEMGQEVTMRCQPILGHNTVFWYRQTMMQGLELLAYFRNRAPLDDSGMPKDRFSAEMPDATLATLKIQPSEPRDSAVYFCASGLGGGRTGSNQPQHFGDGTRLSIL.

The chain is built from TRBV5-5 and TRBJ1-6; 8 bases match TRBD1. The junction had 13 bases not matched to a gene; V was cut back by 4 bases and J by 10 bases. Germline V gene sequence: CDR1 SGHKS, CDR2 YYEKEE (reference sequence). CDR3 length: 16 amino acids. The CDR3 DNA is TGTGCCAGCAGCACTTGGGGGGGACAGGTCCAATCACCCCTCCACTTT. This encodes CASSTWGGQVQSPLHF.

V gene TRBV10-3 combines with J gene TRBJ1-1; D remains ambiguous. The V and J ends lost 10 bases and 2 bases respectively, with 14 bases between them. Germline V CDR1 and CDR2: ENHRY, SYGVKD. The CDR3 consists of 13 residues. CDR3 DNA sequence: TGTGCCACATCTCGACTGTACAACACTGAAGCTTTCTTT. This gives the protein CATSRLYNTEAFF.

The CDR3 spells CASSSGTSGPREQYF. CDR3 DNA: TGTGCCAGCAGCTCCGGGACTAGCGGGCCAAGGGAGCAGTACTTC. This chain connects TRBV9 to TRBJ2-7; 12 bases align to TRBD2. The CDR3 has 15 residues. V lost 4 bases to trimming and J lost 7 bases; unmatched junction nucleotides: 9. Germline V gene data show CDR1 as SGDLS and CDR2 as YYNGEE.

The chain links TRBV18 to TRBJ1-1, with TRBD1 as a possible D gene (6 bases). Between the trimmed V and J ends, which lost 4 bases and 4 bases, there was a span of 16 bases. Per the germline V gene, CDR1 is KGHSH and CDR2 is LQKENI. The CDR3 is 15 amino acids. The CDR3 sequence is CASSQWGGAGTEAFF. Here the CDR3 DNA reads TGTGCCAGCTCACAGTGGGGGGGGGCCGGCACTGAAGCTTTCTTT.

The V and J genes are TRBV7-3 and TRBJ2-4; possibly TRBD2 for D (5 bases). V gave up 7 bases and J gave up 5 bases, with 27 bases separating them. Germline-derived CDR1 and CDR2 are SGHTA and FQGTGA. The CDR3 consists of 18 residues. CDR3 protein: CASISAWRFWRSENIQYF. The CDR3 DNA reads as TGTGCCAGCATTTCCGCCTGGAGGTTTTGGCGCAGCGAAAACATTCAGTACTTC.

The V and J genes are TRBV9 and TRBJ2-5, with D perhaps TRBD1 (6 bases). The CDR3 covers 15 residues. Germline V lookup: CDR1 SGDLS, CDR2 YYNGEE. Trimming shortened V by 0 bases and J by 1 base, and 10 bases separated the two germline ends. This chain's CDR3 is CASSVAGQFQETQYF. The CDR3 DNA follows: TGTGCCAGCAGCGTAGCTGGACAGTTCCAAGAGACCCAGTACTTC.

The CDR3 bases are TGCGCCAGCAGCCAAGTTGGCTTCCTGAACTATGGCTACACCTTC. Translated, it gives CASSQVGFLNYGYTF. The chain couples TRBV4-1 to TRBJ1-2; D remains ambiguous. The CDR3 has 15 amino acids. Per the germline V gene, CDR1 is MGHRA and CDR2 is YSYEKL. Trimming took off 1 base at V and 2 bases at J, with 11 bases between the two ends.

This chain links TRBV13 with TRBJ2-3; 11 bases are a match to TRBD1. This CDR3 is built from 16 residues. CDR1 is PRHDT and CDR2 is FYEKMQ in the germline V gene (reference sequence). Germline trimming cut 5 bases from V and 5 bases from J; bases unmatched to any gene: 9. The chain's CDR3 is CASSTDGQGAGDTQYF. In nucleotides, the CDR3 is TGTGCCAGCAGCACCGACGGACAGGGGGCGGGAGATACGCAGTATTTT. Looking up the rest from reference TRBV13 and TRBJ2-3 gives the full variable domain: AAGVIQSPRHLIKEKRETATLKCYPIPRHDTVYWYQQGPGQDPQFLISFYEKMQSDKGSIPDRFSAQQFSDYHSELNMSSLELGDSALYFCASSTDGQGAGDTQYFGPGTRLTVL.

This chain uses TRBV28 with TRBJ1-2, with D perhaps TRBD1 (6 bases). The CDR3 totals 17 residues. Trimming left V 2 bases short and J 2 bases short, with 18 bases between. The germline V gene has CDR1 MDHEN and CDR2 SYDVKM. The CDR3 nucleotides read TGTGCCAGCAGTTTAAGTGCCGTGGGGGGGCTCAACTATGGCTACACCTTC. Amino acids: CASSLSAVGGLNYGYTF.

V is TRBV24-1 and J is TRBJ1-5; 9 nucleotides agree with TRBD1. Germline CDR1 and CDR2: KGHDR and SFDVKD. The V segment lost 5 bases and the J segment 6 bases; nucleotides outside the gene matches: 4. The CDR3 has 14 residues. CDR3 nucleotide sequence: TGTGCCACCAGTGTTCGGGACAGGGTTCAGCCCCAGCATTTT. Its protein is CATSVRDRVQPQHF.

V gene TRBV19 combines with J gene TRBJ1-5, with TRBD1 as a possible D gene (6 bases). CDR1 LNHDA and CDR2 SQIVND come from the germline V gene (reference sequence). The CDR3 contains 14 residues. Trimming removed 11 bases at V and 0 bases at J, with 14 bases between. CDR3 sequence (DNA): TGTGCCGTCCACGACAGGTATAGCAATCAGCCCCAGCATTTT. Protein: CAVHDRYSNQPQHF.

This clone came up once. The genes are TRBV7-9 and TRBJ1-5; 7 bases fit TRBD1. With V trimmed by 3 bases and J by 3 bases, 2 bases remained unmatched. The CDR3 runs to 14 residues. Germline values: CDR1 SEHNR, CDR2 FQNEAQ (reference sequence). CDR3 DNA: TGTGCCAGCAGCTTGGGACAGTACAATCAGCCCCAGCATTTT. As protein: CASSLGQYNQPQHF.

The rearrangement joins TRBV7-2 to TRBJ2-7, with D possibly matching TRBD2 (5 bases). The CDR3 consists of 14 residues. V lost 2 bases to trimming and J lost 3 bases, with 11 bases between them. Germline V lookup: CDR1 SGHTA, CDR2 FQGNSA. The CDR3 DNA sequence: TGTGCCAGCAGCTTATCTCAACGGGACTACGAGCAGTACTTC. This sequence encodes CASSLSQRDYEQYF.